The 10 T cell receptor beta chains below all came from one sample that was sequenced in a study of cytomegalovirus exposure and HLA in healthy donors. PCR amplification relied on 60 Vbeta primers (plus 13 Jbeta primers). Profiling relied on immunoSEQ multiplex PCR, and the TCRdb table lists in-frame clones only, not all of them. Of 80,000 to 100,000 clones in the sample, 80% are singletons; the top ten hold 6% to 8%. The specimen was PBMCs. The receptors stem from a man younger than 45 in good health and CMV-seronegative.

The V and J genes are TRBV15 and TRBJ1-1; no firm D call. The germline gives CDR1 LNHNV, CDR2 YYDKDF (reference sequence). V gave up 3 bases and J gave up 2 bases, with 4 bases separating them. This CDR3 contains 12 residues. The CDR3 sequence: CATSSHNTEAFF. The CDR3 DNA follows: TGTGCCACCAGCAGCCATAACACTGAAGCTTTCTTT.

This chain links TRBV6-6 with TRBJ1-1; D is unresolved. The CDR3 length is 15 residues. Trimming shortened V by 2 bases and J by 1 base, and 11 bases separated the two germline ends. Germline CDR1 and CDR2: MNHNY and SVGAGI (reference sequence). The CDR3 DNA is TGTGCCAGCAGTTACCGCGGAGGATCGAACACTGAAGCTTTCTTT. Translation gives CASSYRGGSNTEAFF.

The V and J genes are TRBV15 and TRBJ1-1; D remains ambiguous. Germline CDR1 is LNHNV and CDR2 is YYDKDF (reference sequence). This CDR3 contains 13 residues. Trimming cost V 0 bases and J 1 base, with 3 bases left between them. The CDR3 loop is CATSRDRNTEAFF. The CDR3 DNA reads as TGTGCCACCAGCAGAGATCGGAACACTGAAGCTTTCTTT.

The CDR3 nucleotides are TGTGCCAGCAGCGAGGCGGCAGCCAATAATCAGCCCCAGCATTTT. Its translation: CASSEAAANNQPQHF. The rearrangement joins TRBV9 to TRBJ1-5; D uncertain. The V gene's germline CDR1 is SGDLS and CDR2 YYNGEE. The CDR3 contains 15 residues. Trimming removed 3 bases from V and 4 bases from J, with 14 bases in between.

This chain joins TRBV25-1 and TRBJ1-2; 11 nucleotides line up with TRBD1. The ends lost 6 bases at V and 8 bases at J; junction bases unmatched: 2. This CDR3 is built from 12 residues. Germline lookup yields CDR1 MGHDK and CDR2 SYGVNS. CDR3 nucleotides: TGTGCCAGCAGGGACAGGGGGCAGGGCTACACCTTC. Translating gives CASRDRGQGYTF.

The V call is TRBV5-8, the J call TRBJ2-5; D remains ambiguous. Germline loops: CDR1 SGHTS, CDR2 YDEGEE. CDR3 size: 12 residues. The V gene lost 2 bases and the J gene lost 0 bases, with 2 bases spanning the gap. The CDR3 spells CASSFYQETQYF. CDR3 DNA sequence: TGTGCCAGCAGCTTCTACCAAGAGACCCAGTACTTC.

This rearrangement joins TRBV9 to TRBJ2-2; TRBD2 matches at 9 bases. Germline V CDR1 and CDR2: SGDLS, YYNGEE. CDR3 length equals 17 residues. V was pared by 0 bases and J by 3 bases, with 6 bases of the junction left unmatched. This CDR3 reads CASSVGSIAGDTGELFF. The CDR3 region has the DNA TGTGCCAGCAGCGTAGGGTCGATAGCGGGGGACACCGGGGAGCTGTTTTTT.

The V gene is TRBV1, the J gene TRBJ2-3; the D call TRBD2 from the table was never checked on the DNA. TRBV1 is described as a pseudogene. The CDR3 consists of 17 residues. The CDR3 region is CTSSQEGLVGGTDTQYF. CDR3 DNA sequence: TGCACCAGCAGCCAAGAAGGTCTCGTCGGGGGCACAGATACGCAGTATTTT.

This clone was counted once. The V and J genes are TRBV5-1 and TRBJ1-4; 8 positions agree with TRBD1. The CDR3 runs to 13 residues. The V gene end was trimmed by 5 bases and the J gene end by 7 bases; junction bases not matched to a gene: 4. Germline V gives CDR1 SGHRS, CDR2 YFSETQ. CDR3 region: CASRQGASEKLFF. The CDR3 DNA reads TGCGCCAGCAGGCAGGGGGCATCTGAAAAACTGTTTTTT.

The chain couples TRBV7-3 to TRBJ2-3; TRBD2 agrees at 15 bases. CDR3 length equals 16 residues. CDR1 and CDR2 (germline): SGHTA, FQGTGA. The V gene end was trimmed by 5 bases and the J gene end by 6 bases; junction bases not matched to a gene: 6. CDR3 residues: CASSPGLAGGGDTQYF. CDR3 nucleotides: TGTGCCAGCAGCCCGGGACTAGCGGGGGGCGGGGATACGCAGTATTTT.